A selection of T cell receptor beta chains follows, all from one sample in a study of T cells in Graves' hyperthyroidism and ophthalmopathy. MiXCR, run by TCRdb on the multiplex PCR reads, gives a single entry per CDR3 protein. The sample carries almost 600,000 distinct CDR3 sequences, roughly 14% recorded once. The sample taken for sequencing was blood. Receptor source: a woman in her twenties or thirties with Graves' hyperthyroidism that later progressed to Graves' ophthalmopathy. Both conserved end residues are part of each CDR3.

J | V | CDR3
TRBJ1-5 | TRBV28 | CASVEGINQPQHF
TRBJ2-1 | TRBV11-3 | CASSLIIGGEQFF
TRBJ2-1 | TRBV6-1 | CATTGWSYEQFF
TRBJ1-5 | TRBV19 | CASSIAAQGVIHSNQPQHF
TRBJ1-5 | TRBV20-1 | CSARVVWQGSNQPQHF
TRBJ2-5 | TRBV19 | CASSIDRGSAFYQETQYF
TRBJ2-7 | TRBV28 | CASSFRVRDPRGEQYF
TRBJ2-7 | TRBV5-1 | CASSFSLPGRAGAHEQYF
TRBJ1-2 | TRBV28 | CASSLFGMGGVNGYTF
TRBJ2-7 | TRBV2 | CASSLAREGEQYF
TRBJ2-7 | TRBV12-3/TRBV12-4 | CASSFLAGVEQYF
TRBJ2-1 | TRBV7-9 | CASSLGGPRWNEQFF
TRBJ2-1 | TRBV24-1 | CATSTAGGSYNEQFF
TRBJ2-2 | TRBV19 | CANSIRDLTGELFF
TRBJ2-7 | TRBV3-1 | CASSQDSTAAAYEQYF
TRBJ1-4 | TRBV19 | CASSIQGRSEKLFF
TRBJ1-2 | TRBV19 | CASSINPGNGYTF
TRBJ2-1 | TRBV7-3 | CASSPRASMDEQFF
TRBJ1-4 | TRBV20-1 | CSAWHSSGGEKLFF
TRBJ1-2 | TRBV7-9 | CASSLPAAEGYTF
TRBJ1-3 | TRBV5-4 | CASSRQGEAGNTIYF
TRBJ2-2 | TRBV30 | CAWRPDDLVTGELFF
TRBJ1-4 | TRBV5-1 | CASSPEPSMANEKLFF
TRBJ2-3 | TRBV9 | CASSSRDRDVNTQYF
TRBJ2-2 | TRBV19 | CASSIVGQYAGELFF
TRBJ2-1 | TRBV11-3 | CASSTWTSAYNEQFF
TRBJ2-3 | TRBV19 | CASSVGLAGVSQDTQYF
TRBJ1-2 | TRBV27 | CASSRAGQYGYTF
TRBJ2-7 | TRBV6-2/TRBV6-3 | CASSYSKSHEQYF
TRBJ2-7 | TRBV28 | CASRQDRGGEQYF
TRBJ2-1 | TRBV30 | CAWSSLGDNEQFF
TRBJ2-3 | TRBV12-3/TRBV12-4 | CASRFTGEGTDTQYF
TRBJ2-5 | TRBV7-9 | CASSLTGERETQYF